The rows below give T cell receptor beta chains drawn from one sample of a study of T cells in Graves' hyperthyroidism and ophthalmopathy. TCRdb fed the multiplex PCR reads into MiXCR, producing one record per CDR3 protein. Of around 350,000 distinct CDR3 sequences in the sample, about 20% were seen once. The sequenced sample consisted of blood. These receptors were taken from a young woman with Graves' hyperthyroidism. CDR3s include the opening cysteine and the closing phenylalanine or tryptophan. Each record gives: clone size, V gene, J gene, D gene, CDR3 DNA, CDR3 protein. A D gene is named only where the DNA matches it firmly. Clone size is given for some rows only: seen once, a few or many times, or a class if the clone is expanded.

size: .
V: TRBV12-3/TRBV12-4
J: TRBJ2-5
D: .
DNA: TGTGCCAGCAGTATCACCCGGGGGTCGGAGACCCAGTACTTC
CDR3: CASSITRGSETQYF

size: many
V: TRBV7-6
J: TRBJ2-2
D: TRBD1
DNA: TGTGCCAGCAGCTTCCTCCTACAGGGGGCAAGCACCGGGGAGCTGTTTTTT
CDR3: CASSFLLQGASTGELFF

size: many
V: TRBV9
J: TRBJ1-1
D: .
DNA: TGTGCCAGCAGGCCGGTCGGGGGCGAGGACACTGAAGCTTTCTTT
CDR3: CASRPVGGEDTEAFF

size: many
V: TRBV12-3/TRBV12-4
J: TRBJ1-5
D: .
DNA: TGTGCCAGCAGTTCACCTCGGCAGCCCCAGCATTTT
CDR3: CASSSPRQPQHF

size: .
V: TRBV5-1
J: TRBJ1-1
D: .
DNA: TGCGCCAGCAGCTATGAGAGACAGGCGAACACTGAAGCTTTCTTT
CDR3: CASSYERQANTEAFF

size: many
V: TRBV20-1
J: TRBJ1-1
D: .
DNA: TGCAGTGCTAGAGGGGGGGCCGCTGAAGCTTTCTTT
CDR3: CSARGGAAEAFF

size: many
V: TRBV27
J: TRBJ2-2
D: .
DNA: TGTGCCAGCACATCGGGGTTTCGAACCGGGGAGCTGTTTTTT
CDR3: CASTSGFRTGELFF

size: many
V: TRBV6-5
J: TRBJ2-7
D: .
DNA: TGTGCCAGCAGTTACATTAGTCCCGACGATCTATCCTACGAGCAGTACTTC
CDR3: CASSYISPDDLSYEQYF

size: many
V: TRBV18
J: TRBJ1-3
D: TRBD1
DNA: TGTGCCAGCTCACCACAGGGGGCCATCTCTGGAAACACCATATATTTT
CDR3: CASSPQGAISGNTIYF

size: many
V: TRBV5-1
J: TRBJ2-5
D: TRBD2
DNA: TGCGCCAGCAGCTACAGACTAGCGGGGGGAGGAGAGACCCAGTACTTC
CDR3: CASSYRLAGGGETQYF

size: many
V: TRBV6-2/TRBV6-3
J: TRBJ2-7
D: .
DNA: TGTGCCAGCAGTTACTCCCCTAGCCTCCCTTCTGGAGAGCAGTACTTC
CDR3: CASSYSPSLPSGEQYF

size: .
V: TRBV28
J: TRBJ2-5
D: .
DNA: TGTGCCAGCAGGGGTTTTGTAGTGAGGAACCAAGAGACCCAGTACTTC
CDR3: CASRGFVVRNQETQYF

size: many
V: TRBV24-1
J: TRBJ1-5
D: .
DNA: TGTGCCACCAGTGATGTGAGACCGATAAGAAAACCCCAGCATTTT
CDR3: CATSDVRPIRKPQHF

size: many
V: TRBV12-3/TRBV12-4
J: TRBJ1-5
D: TRBD1
DNA: TGTGCCAGCAAGACAGGGGTGGATCAGCCCCAGCATTTT
CDR3: CASKTGVDQPQHF

size: many
V: TRBV18
J: TRBJ2-7
D: .
DNA: TGTGCCAGCTCATCCCGGTCCGCTACCTACGAGCAGTACTTC
CDR3: CASSSRSATYEQYF

size: many
V: TRBV20-1
J: TRBJ1-1
D: .
DNA: TGCAGTGCTAGGGGGGCAGGAGAGTACACTGAAGCTTTCTTT
CDR3: CSARGAGEYTEAFF

size: .
V: TRBV11-2
J: TRBJ2-5
D: TRBD2
DNA: TGTGCCACTAGCGGGGGACAAGAGACCCAGTACTTC
CDR3: CATSGGQETQYF

size: few
V: TRBV12-3/TRBV12-4
J: TRBJ1-2
D: .
DNA: TGTGCCAGCAGTTTCCACATGGGGTACTATGGTTACACCTTC
CDR3: CASSFHMGYYGYTF

size: many
V: TRBV30
J: TRBJ2-2
D: .
DNA: TGTGCCTGGAGCGTCAGGGACACCGGGGAGCTGTTTTTT
CDR3: CAWSVRDTGELFF

size: many
V: TRBV20-1
J: TRBJ2-4
D: TRBD2
DNA: TGCAGTGCTATTGGGACTAGCGGGGGGGGAGCCAAAAACATTCAGTACTTC
CDR3: CSAIGTSGGGAKNIQYF

size: many
V: TRBV6-1
J: TRBJ1-5
D: .
DNA: TGTGCCAGCAGTGAATTGGGGTACGGCAATCAGCCCCAGCATTTT
CDR3: CASSELGYGNQPQHF

size: many
V: TRBV20-1
J: TRBJ1-2
D: TRBD1
DNA: TGCAGTGCAAGGTTCACAGGGGGCAATGGCTACACCTTC
CDR3: CSARFTGGNGYTF

size: .
V: TRBV6-1
J: TRBJ1-5
D: .
DNA: TGTGCCACCTGGGTCAGCAGCAATCAGCCCCAGCATTTT
CDR3: CATWVSSNQPQHF

size: .
V: TRBV20-1
J: TRBJ1-2
D: TRBD1
DNA: TGCAGTGCTAGGGGCCCACAGGGGGCTCGGGGCTACACCTTC
CDR3: CSARGPQGARGYTF

size: many
V: TRBV7-6
J: TRBJ1-3
D: .
DNA: TGTGCCAGCAGTTCCAGGGTTTCTGGAAACACCATATATTTT
CDR3: CASSSRVSGNTIYF

size: .
V: TRBV6-1
J: TRBJ2-5
D: .
DNA: TGTGCCAGCAGACAAAGACCGGATCGGGAGACCCAGTACTTC
CDR3: CASRQRPDRETQYF

size: many
V: TRBV29-1
J: TRBJ1-5
D: TRBD1
DNA: TGCAGCGTTACAGGGGGGACAGATCAGCCCCAGCATTTT
CDR3: CSVTGGTDQPQHF

size: many
V: TRBV12-3/TRBV12-4
J: TRBJ1-1
D: .
DNA: TGTGCCAGCAGCAGAGCGCAGATGAACACTGAAGCTTTCTTT
CDR3: CASSRAQMNTEAFF

size: many
V: TRBV10-3
J: TRBJ2-7
D: TRBD2
DNA: TGTGCCATCAGGGGGACTAGCGGGAGAACCTACGAGCAGTACTTC
CDR3: CAIRGTSGRTYEQYF

size: many
V: TRBV11-2
J: TRBJ1-1
D: .
DNA: TGTGCCAGCAGTCCAAGGGGGGGGGCGAACACTGAAGCTTTCTTT
CDR3: CASSPRGGANTEAFF

size: many
V: TRBV19
J: TRBJ1-1
D: TRBD1
DNA: TGTGCCAGTACCTCGACAGGGGAGGGGGACGCTTTCTTT
CDR3: CASTSTGEGDAFF

size: many
V: TRBV7-2
J: TRBJ2-7
D: .
DNA: TGTGCCAGCAGCTTAGTTGCAGGGATCTACGAGCAGTACTTC
CDR3: CASSLVAGIYEQYF

size: many
V: TRBV5-1
J: TRBJ2-7
D: .
DNA: TGCGCCAGCAGCTTGTCCAGCCGGTACGAGCAGTACTTC
CDR3: CASSLSSRYEQYF

size: many
V: TRBV29-1
J: TRBJ2-2
D: .
DNA: TGCAGCGTTGGTGACATCGGGGAGCTGTTTTTT
CDR3: CSVGDIGELFF

size: many
V: TRBV10-3
J: TRBJ1-1
D: .
DNA: TGTGCCGTTAAGGACAGCACACGGGACACTGAAGCTTTCTTT
CDR3: CAVKDSTRDTEAFF

size: many
V: TRBV5-1
J: TRBJ1-2
D: .
DNA: TGCGCCAGCAGCTTGGGAGGAGGCCCCGCCCTAAGCTACACCTTC
CDR3: CASSLGGGPALSYTF

size: few
V: TRBV12-3/TRBV12-4
J: TRBJ1-2
D: .
DNA: TGTGCCAGCAGTTTAGGCGGGGCCTCCTATGGCTACACCTTC
CDR3: CASSLGGASYGYTF

size: many
V: TRBV25-1
J: TRBJ2-2
D: .
DNA: TGTGCCAGCAGTGACCGGGACACCAACACCGGGGAGCTGTTTTTT
CDR3: CASSDRDTNTGELFF

size: many
V: TRBV11-2
J: TRBJ2-7
D: .
DNA: TGTGCCAGCAGCTTGGTTTCAGCGACCTACGAGCAGTACTTC
CDR3: CASSLVSATYEQYF

size: .
V: TRBV6-2/TRBV6-3
J: TRBJ1-2
D: .
DNA: TGTGCCAGCAGTTACGAGGACAGTTATGGCTACACCTTC
CDR3: CASSYEDSYGYTF

size: many
V: TRBV6-1
J: TRBJ1-2
D: TRBD1
DNA: TGTGCCAGCAGAACAGGGGGAGACTATGGCTACACCTTC
CDR3: CASRTGGDYGYTF

size: .
V: TRBV6-1
J: TRBJ1-2
D: .
DNA: TGTGCCAGCAGTGAAGTAACAGCTTCCAAGAGTGGCTACACCTTC
CDR3: CASSEVTASKSGYTF

size: many
V: TRBV7-3
J: TRBJ2-2
D: .
DNA: TGTGCCAGCAGCTTAATGGGGCGGACTGGGACCGGGGAGCTGTTTTTT
CDR3: CASSLMGRTGTGELFF

size: many
V: TRBV28
J: TRBJ2-7
D: .
DNA: TGTGCCAGCAGCAGTTTAGTGTCAGGTTCCTACGAGCAGTACTTC
CDR3: CASSSLVSGSYEQYF

size: many
V: TRBV29-1
J: TRBJ2-5
D: .
DNA: TGCAGCGTTGCCAAGGAGACCCGAGGGGAGACCCAGTACTTC
CDR3: CSVAKETRGETQYF

size: once
V: TRBV29-1
J: TRBJ1-2
D: TRBD1
DNA: TGCAGCGTTGGGACAGGGGACCGCCTTGGCTACACCTTC
CDR3: CSVGTGDRLGYTF

size: once
V: TRBV6-2/TRBV6-3
J: TRBJ1-2
D: .
DNA: TGTGCCAGCAGCCACAGGAAGAGACAGGTGGTCAGCTACACCTTC
CDR3: CASSHRKRQVVSYTF

size: .
V: TRBV7-3
J: TRBJ1-1
D: .
DNA: TGTGCCAGCAGCCAAAGCCCGGGTGTCTTTCTGACTGAAGCTTTCTTT
CDR3: CASSQSPGVFLTEAFF

size: many
V: TRBV11-1
J: TRBJ1-1
D: .
DNA: TGTGCCAGCAGCCATGCACCGGGACCGAAGGACACTGAAGCTTTCTTT
CDR3: CASSHAPGPKDTEAFF

size: many
V: TRBV11-2
J: TRBJ1-2
D: .
DNA: TGTGCCAGCAGCCACGGCGGGGTCTATGGCTACACCTTC
CDR3: CASSHGGVYGYTF

size: many
V: TRBV2
J: TRBJ1-2
D: .
DNA: TGTGCCAGCAGTGATTGGAGGGGAAGGGACTATGGCTACACCTTC
CDR3: CASSDWRGRDYGYTF

size: many
V: TRBV11-2
J: TRBJ2-2
D: TRBD1
DNA: TGTGCCAGCAGCTTAGATTCGGGGACAGGTAGAACCGGGGAGCTGTTTTTT
CDR3: CASSLDSGTGRTGELFF

size: many
V: TRBV6-2/TRBV6-3
J: TRBJ1-5
D: TRBD1
DNA: TGTGCCAGCAGTTACTCGTGGTTCGGGACAGGGGTCAATCAGCCCCAGCATTTT
CDR3: CASSYSWFGTGVNQPQHF

size: many
V: TRBV2
J: TRBJ2-5
D: .
DNA: TGTGCCAGCAGTGAAAGTACGGGCCAAGAGACCCAGTACTTC
CDR3: CASSESTGQETQYF